This TCR beta chain was sequenced for a study of T cell responses to AZD1222 COVID-19 vaccine. With regard to this clone: Its antigen is still unknown.

Study-level points and caveats: Reportedly, nearly half the spike-specific TCRs target unmutated variant regions.

Sequencing used immunoSEQ multiplex PCR; TCRdb keeps in-frame clones, though not all of them. The sample consists of roughly 66,000 clones, approximately 90% of them appearing once. The CDR3 is 16 residues long. Germline V lookup: CDR1 SGDLS, CDR2 YYNGEE. Unmatched junction bases numbered 14, after V lost 3 bases and J lost 6 bases. The rearrangement joins TRBV9 to TRBJ1-2, with 7 bases fitting TRBD1. Material: peripheral blood, obtained 28 days after the second dose of the MenACWY control vaccine. The sequence was obtained from an adult who received the MenACWY meningococcal vaccine as a control. CDR3 coding DNA: TGTGCCAGCAGCGAGGATCCACAGGGGCCCACAGATGGCTACACCTTC. Translating it yields CASSEDPQGPTDGYTF. Full variable domain (outside the CDR3, taken from reference TRBV9 and TRBJ1-2): DSGVTQTPKHLITATGQRVTLRCSPRSGDLSVYWYQQSLDQGLQFLIQYYNGEERAKGNILERFSAQQFPDLHSELNLSSLELGDSALYFCASSEDPQGPTDGYTFGSGTRLTVV.